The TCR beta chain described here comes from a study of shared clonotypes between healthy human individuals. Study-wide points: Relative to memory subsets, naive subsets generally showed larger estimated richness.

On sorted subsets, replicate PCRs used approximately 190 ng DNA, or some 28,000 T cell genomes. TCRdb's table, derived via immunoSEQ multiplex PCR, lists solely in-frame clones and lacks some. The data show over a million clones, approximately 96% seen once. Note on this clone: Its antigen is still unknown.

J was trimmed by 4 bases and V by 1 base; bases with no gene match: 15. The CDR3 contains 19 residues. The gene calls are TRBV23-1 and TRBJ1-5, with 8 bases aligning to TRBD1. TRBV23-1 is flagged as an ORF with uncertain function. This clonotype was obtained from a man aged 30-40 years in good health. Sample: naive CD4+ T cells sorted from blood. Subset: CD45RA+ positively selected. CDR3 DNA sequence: TGCGCCAGCAGTCAATGGGCCGGGGACAGGAGATGGGCTAATCAGCCCCAGCATTTT. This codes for CASSQWAGDRRWANQPQHF.